A single sample gave rise to the 7 T cell receptor beta chains below, sequenced in a study of cytomegalovirus exposure and HLA in healthy donors. Generated by immunoSEQ multiplex PCR, the TCRdb table keeps only in-frame clones and is missing some. Of some 170,000 clones in the sample, about 87% are singletons; the top ten hold 1.4%. The sequenced sample consisted of PBMCs. These receptor sequences come from a woman under 40 in good health and CMV-seronegative.

This chain links TRBV6-1 with TRBJ2-7, with 12 nucleotides matching TRBD2. The CDR3 runs to 14 residues. V dropped 6 bases and J dropped 2; count of bases not matched to a gene: 2. Germline CDR1 reads MNHNS; CDR2 reads SASEGT. The CDR3 loop reads CASSGLAGTYEQYF. The DNA for the CDR3 is TGTGCCAGCAGCGGACTAGCGGGGACCTACGAGCAGTACTTC.

This clone appeared once. This chain links TRBV6-5 with TRBJ1-6; D perhaps matches TRBD1 (5 bases). The CDR3 covers 15 residues. V was shortened by 7 bases and J by 3 bases, with 13 bases between the two germline ends. The germline V gene encodes CDR1 MNHEY and CDR2 SVGAGI. DNA of the CDR3: TGTGCCAGCACCTACGGGGGTAACTATAATTCACCCCTCCACTTT. This encodes CASTYGGNYNSPLHF.

The rearrangement joins TRBV7-9 to TRBJ2-2, with TRBD1 identical over 8 bases. The CDR3 spans 15 residues. Germline CDR1 SEHNR, CDR2 FQNEAQ (reference sequence). The trim removed 5 bases at V and 8 bases at J, leaving 10 bases unmatched. The CDR3 DNA reads TGTGCCAGCAGCCCCCGACAGGGGTTCAGGGGGGAGCTGTTTTTT. Translation gives CASSPRQGFRGELFF.

This chain joins TRBV19 and TRBJ1-2; TRBD1 aligns across 7 bases. The junction had 4 bases not matched to a gene; V was cut back by 9 bases and J by 3 bases. Germline assignment: CDR1 LNHDA and CDR2 SQIVND (reference sequence). This CDR3 comprises 12 residues. CDR3 amino acids: CASLQGDYGYTF. The CDR3, as DNA: TGTGCCAGCCTGCAGGGGGACTATGGCTACACCTTC.

The V call is TRBV7-6, the J call TRBJ2-7, with 10 nucleotides matching TRBD1. Unmatched junction bases numbered 4, after V lost 5 bases and J lost 0 bases. The CDR3 consists of 15 residues. CDR1 is SGHVS, CDR2 FNYEAQ, per germline. The CDR3 spells CASSPGTGASYEQYF. The DNA for the CDR3 is TGTGCCAGCAGCCCCGGGACAGGGGCCTCCTACGAGCAGTACTTC.

V gene TRBV6-5 combines with J gene TRBJ1-3, with TRBD1 identical over 7 bases. The CDR3 consists of 15 residues. Germline values: CDR1 MNHEY, CDR2 SVGAGI. The junction had 5 bases not matched to a gene; V was cut back by 6 bases and J by 0 bases. The CDR3 loop is CASSRTGASGNTIYF. In DNA, the CDR3 is TGTGCCAGCAGCAGGACAGGAGCCTCTGGAAACACCATATATTTT.

The rearrangement uses TRBV9 and TRBJ1-4; 7 bases match TRBD1. Germline V gene lookup returns CDR1 SGDLS and CDR2 YYNGEE. V was clipped by 2 bases and J by 16 bases; unmatched bases: 8. The CDR3 loop spans 12 amino acids. CDR3 DNA sequence: TGTGCCAGCAGCGTCGTCCTTTCAGGGGGGTTTTTT. Its protein product is CASSVVLSGGFF.